This TCR beta chain was obtained from a study of control samples from healthy donors and cancer patients. This CDR3 comprises 15 residues. V was cut by 0 bases and J by 0 bases, with 6 bases left in between. Germline assignment: CDR1 KGHSH and CDR2 LQKENI. Assay: immunoSEQ multiplex PCR; the TCRdb copy retains only in-frame clones and omits some. In the table there are 85,000 to 95,000 clones, about 88% of which are singletons. By frequency in the sample, this clone is medium-sized (0.01 to 0.1%). The sequence was obtained from a woman between 65 and 79 years old in good health. Sample: blood. The chain employs TRBV18 and TRBJ1-3; D is uncertain. The CDR3 nucleotides read TGTGCCAGCTCACCACCAACGGCCTCTGGAAACACCATATATTTT. It yields the protein CASSPPTASGNTIYF.